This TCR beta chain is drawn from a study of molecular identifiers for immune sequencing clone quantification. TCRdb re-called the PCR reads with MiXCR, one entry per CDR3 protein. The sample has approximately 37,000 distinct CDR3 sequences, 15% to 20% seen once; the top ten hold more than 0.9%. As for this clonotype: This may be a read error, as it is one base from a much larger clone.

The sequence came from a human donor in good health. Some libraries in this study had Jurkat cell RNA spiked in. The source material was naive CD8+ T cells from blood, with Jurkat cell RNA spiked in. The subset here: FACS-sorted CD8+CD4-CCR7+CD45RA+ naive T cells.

CDR3 coding DNA: TGCAGTCGCACAGGGGGCTGGAGCAATCGGCCCCAGCATTTT. Translated, it gives CSRTGGWSNRPQHF. The V and J genes are TRBV20-1 and TRBJ1-5, with 9 bases lining up with TRBD1. The germline V gene has CDR1 DFQATT and CDR2 SNEGSKA (reference sequence). The CDR3 consists of 14 residues.